These T cell receptor beta chains were read from a single sample in a study of low-dose radiotherapy and immunotherapy resistance in tumors. TCRdb processed the reads anew with MiXCR; each CDR3 protein has one entry. Of around 60,000 distinct CDR3 sequences in the sample, around 23% were seen once. The input for sequencing was PBMCs, taken after low-dose radiotherapy plus immunotherapy. Receptors were obtained from a male donor with prostate cancer. The CDR3 runs from the conserved cysteine through the conserved F or W. Each record gives: J gene, CDR3 length, clone size, D gene, V gene, CDR3 protein, CDR3 DNA. A D gene is named only where the DNA matches it firmly. A row's size may be missing; if present it is once, few, many or a size class.

>TRBJ2-1|15|-|TRBD2|TRBV20-1
CSARELLAGFDEQFF
TGCAGTGCTAGAGAGCTGCTAGCGGGGTTCGATGAGCAGTTCTTC
>TRBJ2-1|15|many|-|TRBV6-1
CASSETSSFYNEQFF
TGTGCCAGCAGTGAAACGTCTAGCTTTTACAATGAGCAGTTCTTC
>TRBJ1-6|17|-|-|TRBV18
CASSGFRPTGQREPLHF
TGTGCCAGCTCGGGTTTTCGACCGACAGGCCAGAGGGAACCCCTCCACTTT
>TRBJ2-6|15|many|-|TRBV7-2
CASSGGRSGANVLTF
TGTGCCAGCAGCGGGGGACGCTCTGGGGCCAACGTCCTGACTTTC
>TRBJ2-2|14|many|-|TRBV30
CAWSVVNRFGELFF
TGTGCCTGGAGTGTAGTGAATCGGTTCGGGGAGCTGTTTTTT
>TRBJ1-5|12|many|-|TRBV20-1
CSARGGREPQHF
TGCAGTGCTAGAGGGGGAAGAGAGCCCCAGCATTTT
>TRBJ2-7|12|many|-|TRBV30
CAWRATNYEQYF
TGTGCCTGGAGGGCCACCAACTACGAGCAGTACTTC
>TRBJ1-2|12|many|-|TRBV20-1
CSAAPEIYGYTF
TGCAGTGCTGCCCCAGAGATCTATGGCTACACCTTC
>TRBJ2-7|15|many|TRBD2|TRBV20-1
CSARDRGLVSHEQYF
TGCAGTGCTAGAGATAGGGGACTAGTTTCCCACGAGCAGTACTTC
>TRBJ1-4|20|many|TRBD1|TRBV6-6
CASSYTHPGQGRAGVEKLFF
TGTGCCAGCAGTTACACTCACCCGGGACAGGGCCGTGCGGGGGTTGAAAAACTGTTTTTT
>TRBJ2-7|13|-|TRBD1|TRBV29-1
CSVPGQGAYEQYF
TGCAGCGTCCCGGGACAGGGCGCGTACGAGCAGTACTTC
>TRBJ2-3|13|many|-|TRBV29-1
CSVEGGAGDTQYF
TGCAGCGTTGAAGGGGGGGCGGGAGATACGCAGTATTTT
>TRBJ2-3|17|many|-|TRBV5-1
CASSLTVGGRGTDTQYF
TGCGCCAGCAGCTTGACCGTCGGGGGGCGAGGCACAGATACGCAGTATTTT
>TRBJ2-7|13|many|TRBD1|TRBV29-1
CSSRGGAGYEQYF
TGCAGCTCAAGAGGGGGCGCCGGCTACGAGCAGTACTTC
>TRBJ1-5|16|many|TRBD1|TRBV7-2
CASSLAGTGNSQPQHF
TGTGCCAGCAGCTTAGCCGGGACAGGGAATTCTCAGCCCCAGCATTTT
>TRBJ2-7|17|-|TRBD1|TRBV5-3
CASSKTLGTGNSYEQYF
TGTGCCAGCAGCAAAACTCTTGGGACAGGGAACTCCTACGAGCAGTACTTC
>TRBJ1-1|14|many|-|TRBV6-6
CASRSAGWNTEAFF
TGTGCCAGCAGGTCCGCCGGGTGGAACACTGAAGCTTTCTTT
>TRBJ2-7|14|many|-|TRBV10-1
CASSESAGANEQYF
TGCGCCAGCAGTGAGTCGGCAGGGGCCAACGAGCAGTACTTC
>TRBJ2-7|12|-|TRBD1|TRBV29-1
CSVADTGDEQYF
TGCAGCGTGGCCGACACAGGGGACGAGCAGTACTTC
>TRBJ1-1|15|many|TRBD1|TRBV12-3/TRBV12-4
CASSWPGQGRTEAFF
TGTGCCAGCAGTTGGCCCGGACAGGGCAGGACTGAAGCTTTCTTT
>TRBJ1-4|15|many|-|TRBV24-1
CATSTGGTGNEKLFF
TGTGCCACCAGTACAGGCGGGACGGGTAATGAAAAACTGTTTTTT
>TRBJ2-1|15|many|TRBD2|TRBV6-8
CASSSSGAAYNEQFF
TGTGCCAGCAGCTCCAGCGGGGCCGCCTACAATGAGCAGTTCTTC
>TRBJ2-1|15|few|TRBD2|TRBV7-8
CASSLVLAGKNEQFF
TGTGCCAGCAGCTTAGTTCTAGCGGGGAAGAATGAGCAGTTCTTC
>TRBJ2-2|16|many|-|TRBV13
CASSLAGQPNTGELFF
TGTGCCAGCAGCCTCGCGGGACAGCCGAACACCGGGGAGCTGTTTTTT
>TRBJ2-1|15|many|TRBD1|TRBV2
CASSDQGQGPSGQFF
TGTGCCAGCAGTGATCAGGGACAGGGGCCGAGTGGGCAGTTCTTC
>TRBJ1-5|15|many|-|TRBV6-2/TRBV6-3
CASSYSRNSNQPQHF
TGTGCCAGCAGTTACTCCCGGAATAGCAATCAGCCCCAGCATTTT
>TRBJ2-1|14|many|TRBD1|TRBV5-3
CASNAGQGRNEQFF
TGTGCCAGCAACGCGGGACAGGGGAGAAATGAGCAGTTCTTC
>TRBJ1-1|15|-|-|TRBV4-3
CASRETGLSRTEAFF
TGCGCCAGCAGGGAAACAGGGCTTTCGAGGACTGAAGCTTTCTTT
>TRBJ2-5|14|many|-|TRBV6-5
CASTEGGGKETQYF
TGTGCCAGCACCGAGGGGGGGGGAAAAGAGACCCAGTACTTC
>TRBJ2-7|14|many|-|TRBV9
CASSVGLGPYEQYF
TGTGCCAGCAGCGTAGGTCTGGGGCCCTACGAGCAGTACTTC
>TRBJ1-5|14|many|-|TRBV12-3/TRBV12-4
CASSPQVNNQPQHF
TGTGCCAGCAGTCCACAGGTTAACAATCAGCCCCAGCATTTT
>TRBJ1-2|15|many|TRBD1|TRBV5-4
CASSPRTGLILGYTF
TGTGCCAGCAGTCCTCGGACAGGGCTAATATTGGGTTACACCTTC
>TRBJ2-7|11|many|-|TRBV2
CASSLKYEQYF
TGTGCCAGCAGTCTTAAGTACGAGCAGTACTTC
>TRBJ1-5|20|-|-|TRBV5-1
CASSFYICSAKGQGSQPQHF
-
>TRBJ1-1|13|-|-|TRBV5-1
CASSLFPGSEAFF
TGCGCCAGCAGCTTGTTTCCCGGGAGTGAAGCTTTCTTT
>TRBJ2-3|14|many|TRBD2|TRBV20-1
CSARGGAVADTQYF
TGCAGTGCGCGCGGGGGGGCCGTCGCAGATACGCAGTATTTT
>TRBJ2-1|15|medium-sized|TRBD2|TRBV6-2/TRBV6-3
CASSYGTSGGNEQFF
TGTGCCAGCAGTTACGGGACTAGCGGGGGCAATGAGCAGTTCTTC
>TRBJ2-4|16|many|TRBD2|TRBV6-2/TRBV6-3
CASSPGGSIAKNIQYF
TGTGCCAGCAGTCCCGGGGGGAGTATTGCCAAAAACATTCAGTACTTC
>TRBJ1-1|14|many|-|TRBV15
CATSRGTLNTEAFF
TGTGCCACCAGCAGAGGAACGCTGAACACTGAAGCTTTCTTT
>TRBJ2-1|15|-|-|TRBV28
CASSVDAGRVNEQFF
TGTGCCAGCAGTGTCGACGCGGGACGGGTAAATGAGCAGTTCTTC
>TRBJ2-1|15|many|-|TRBV7-3
CASSFPGSSYNEQFF
TGTGCCAGCAGCTTTCCCGGGAGCTCCTACAATGAGCAGTTCTTC
>TRBJ2-5|17|many|TRBD1|TRBV28
CASRRIQGVLYQETQYF
TGTGCCAGCAGGAGGATACAGGGGGTCCTGTACCAAGAGACCCAGTACTTC
>TRBJ2-7|17|many|TRBD1|TRBV5-5
CASSLSAGTGGHYEQYF
TGTGCCAGCAGCTTGTCTGCCGGGACAGGGGGCCACTACGAGCAGTACTTC
>TRBJ2-3|13|-|-|TRBV28
CASSSGRDGTQYF
TGTGCCAGCTCGAGCGGGCGGGACGGTACGCAGTATTTT
>TRBJ2-5|18|many|-|TRBV4-2
CASSQDLIIGGREETQYF
TGTGCCAGCAGCCAAGATCTCATTATCGGCGGAAGAGAAGAGACCCAGTACTTC
>TRBJ2-7|14|many|-|TRBV6-8
CASSYSWQGPEQYF
TGTGCCAGCAGTTACTCATGGCAGGGTCCCGAGCAGTACTTC
>TRBJ2-5|15|many|TRBD2|TRBV10-2
CASSWEGGRRETQYF
TGCGCCAGCAGTTGGGAGGGCGGGAGGAGAGAGACCCAGTACTTC
>TRBJ1-6|16|many|-|TRBV25-1
CASSDGAGRTNSPLHF
TGTGCCAGCAGTGATGGGGCAGGGCGCACAAATTCACCCCTCCACTTT
>TRBJ2-7|14|few|TRBD1|TRBV20-1
CSARAGTGPYEQYF
TGCAGTGCTAGAGCGGGGACAGGCCCCTACGAGCAGTACTTC
>TRBJ1-3|14|-|-|TRBV11-2
CASSPYRGGNTIYF
TGTGCCAGCAGCCCCTATCGTGGTGGAAACACCATATATTTT
>TRBJ2-2|18|many|TRBD2|TRBV19
CASSMGSTSGTITGELFF
TGTGCCAGTAGTATGGGGTCGACTAGCGGGACCATCACCGGGGAGCTGTTTTTT
>TRBJ2-2|13|many|-|TRBV7-6
CASSPRLAGELFF
TGTGCCAGCAGCCCGCGGTTAGCCGGGGAGCTGTTTTTT
>TRBJ2-1|16|many|-|TRBV6-2/TRBV6-3
CASSYLAGHHYNEQFF
TGTGCCAGCAGTTACCTTGCGGGCCATCACTACAATGAGCAGTTCTTC
>TRBJ2-3|18|-|TRBD2|TRBV2
CASTKRVGLAGDTDTQYF
TGTGCCAGCACCAAAAGGGTAGGACTAGCGGGGGACACAGATACGCAGTATTTT
>TRBJ1-1|12|many|-|TRBV29-1
CSVLGQNTEAFF
TGCAGCGTCCTTGGACAGAACACTGAAGCTTTCTTT